The 25 T cell receptor beta chains below come from one sample, sequenced in a study of early stage breast cancer tumors. Data came from immunoSEQ multiplex PCR; TCRdb stores just in-frame clones and leaves some out. The profile covers tens of thousands of clones, with approximately 90% appearing a single time and 5% taken by the ten largest. Sequencing was carried out using blood. Every receptor here comes from a person aged 70 to 85 with breast cancer.

The chain combines TRBV5-6 with TRBJ1-3, with D tentatively TRBD1 (5 bases). V lost 2 bases and J lost 8, with 14 bases in between. Germline CDR1 reads SGHDT; CDR2 reads YYEEEE. The CDR3 is 14 amino acids. This CDR3 is CASSFSWRGDTIYF. Here the CDR3 DNA reads TGTGCCAGCAGCTTCTCCTGGCGGGGGGACACCATATATTTT.

This sequence joins TRBV29-1 and TRBJ1-3, with TRBD1 matching 9 bases. CDR1 is SQVTM and CDR2 is ANQGSEA in the germline V gene. The V gene end was trimmed by 7 bases and the J gene end by 1 base; junction bases not matched to a gene: 2. CDR3 length equals 13 residues. The DNA of the CDR3 is TGCAGCGCGGGACAGGGTTCTGGAAACACCATATATTTT. Residues: CSAGQGSGNTIYF.

J is TRBJ2-7 and V is TRBV7-8; possibly TRBD1 for D (6 bases). The CDR3 runs 14 residues. Deletions cut 4 bases from V and 1 base from J, with 11 bases between. The V gene's germline CDR1 is SGHVS and CDR2 FQNEAQ. CDR3 loop: CASSSDSLSYEQYF. CDR3 coding DNA: TGTGCCAGCAGCTCGGACAGCCTATCCTACGAGCAGTACTTC.

The chain has TRBV2 and TRBJ2-2, with 9 bases lining up with TRBD1. The CDR3 is 16 amino acids. Germline loops: CDR1 SNHLY, CDR2 FYNNEI. Trimming removed 6 bases from V and 1 base from J; junction bases left unmatched: 6. CDR3 loop: CASRLGTGMNTGELFF. The DNA for the CDR3 is TGTGCCAGCAGACTAGGGACAGGGATGAACACCGGGGAGCTGTTTTTT.

The V call is TRBV19, the J call TRBJ2-1; 11 bases align to TRBD2. Germline CDR1 reads LNHDA; CDR2 reads SQIVND (reference sequence). The CDR3 loop spans 15 amino acids. V lost 3 bases, J lost 9 bases, and 7 bases stayed unmatched. The CDR3, as DNA: TGTGCCAGTAGTATTCTAGCGGGAGGTGAGAGTGAGCAGTTCTTC. It yields the protein CASSILAGGESEQFF.

This chain joins TRBV7-9 and TRBJ2-7, with D possibly TRBD2 on 6 matching bases. V was clipped by 1 base and J by 4 bases, with 11 bases between them. The CDR3 spans 14 residues. Germline-derived CDR1 and CDR2 are SEHNR and FQNEAQ (reference sequence). This CDR3 reads CASSLDLGRYEQYF. The CDR3 region has the DNA TGTGCCAGCAGCTTAGATCTTGGGAGGTACGAGCAGTACTTC.

This clone was detected once. V gene TRBV28 combines with J gene TRBJ2-7, with D possibly TRBD1 on 6 matching bases. The CDR3 contains 14 residues. CDR1 is MDHEN, CDR2 SYDVKM, per germline. The V gene lost 5 bases and the J gene lost 2 bases, with 13 bases spanning the gap. The CDR3 loop reads CASSGQWPTYEQYF. CDR3 sequence (DNA): TGTGCCAGCAGTGGACAGTGGCCCACCTACGAGCAGTACTTC.

V gene TRBV18 combines with J gene TRBJ1-1; 7 positions agree with TRBD1. The germline CDR1 and CDR2 sequences are KGHSH and LQKENI. The length of the CDR3 is 12 residues. With 6 bases clipped from V and 5 bases from J, the junction kept 3 bases outside the gene matches. CDR3 protein: CASSEQGTEAFF. CDR3 nucleotide sequence: TGTGCCAGCTCGGAACAGGGGACTGAAGCTTTCTTT.

This clone was seen a single time. The rearrangement joins TRBV10-3 to TRBJ2-1; 13 bases fit TRBD2. J gave up 2 bases and V 0 bases, and 1 base lay outside the gene matches. CDR1 is ENHRY and CDR2 is SYGVKD in the germline V gene. The CDR3 consists of 17 residues. The CDR3 bases are TGTGCCATCAGTGAGTCCGGGACTAGCGGGGCCTACAATGAGCAGTTCTTC. Residues: CAISESGTSGAYNEQFF.

The rearrangement links TRBV9 to TRBJ2-6; D gene uncertain. The germline V gene encodes CDR1 SGDLS and CDR2 YYNGEE. V was pared by 3 bases and J by 0 bases, with 4 bases between. CDR3 length: 14 amino acids. This CDR3 is CASSANSGANVLTF. The CDR3 nucleotides read TGTGCCAGCAGCGCAAACTCTGGGGCCAACGTCCTGACTTTC.

The gene calls are TRBV25-1 and TRBJ2-5, with 10 bases lining up with TRBD2. The CDR3 is 17 residues long. V shed 5 bases, J shed 2 bases, and the junction held 11 bases outside the gene matches. The germline gives CDR1 MGHDK, CDR2 SYGVNS. The CDR3 region is CASSTYPGTSAQETQYF. DNA for the CDR3: TGTGCCAGCAGTACCTATCCCGGGACTAGCGCACAAGAGACCCAGTACTTC.

The J gene is TRBJ2-5, the V gene TRBV30; 7 bases align to TRBD2. This CDR3 has 16 amino acids. Unmatched junction bases numbered 11, after V lost 0 bases and J lost 4 bases. Germline V gives CDR1 GTSNPN, CDR2 SVGIG (reference sequence). The CDR3 here is CAWSVTSSGPGETQYF. The CDR3 bases are TGTGCCTGGAGTGTCACGTCTAGCGGTCCAGGAGAGACCCAGTACTTC.

This sequence joins TRBV5-6 and TRBJ1-3; D not certain. Trimming cost V 0 bases and J 0 bases, with 16 bases left between them. Germline CDR1 and CDR2: SGHDT and YYEEEE. CDR3 size: 18 residues. CDR3 loop: CASSLVQEPLLSGNTIYF. The CDR3, as DNA: TGTGCCAGCAGCTTGGTGCAGGAACCTTTACTCTCTGGAAACACCATATATTTT.

The gene calls are TRBV11-3 and TRBJ1-2; D not certain. The V end was cut by 1 base, the J end by 5 bases, with 8 bases between. This CDR3 contains 13 residues. Looked up from germline, CDR1 is SGHNT and CDR2 is YENEEA. CDR3 nucleotides: TGTGCCAGCAGCTTAGGAGGGCCATATGGCTACACCTTC. This codes for CASSLGGPYGYTF. Together with reference TRBV11-3 and TRBJ1-2, the CDR3 gives the full variable domain: EAGVVQSPRYKIIEKKQPVAFWCNPISGHNTLYWYLQNLGQGPELLIRYENEEAVDDSQLPKDRFSAERLKGVDSTLKIQPAELGDSAVYLCASSLGGPYGYTFGSGTRLTVV.

This chain joins TRBV11-2 and TRBJ2-6; 7 nucleotides agree with TRBD1. With V trimmed by 5 bases and J by 0 bases, 7 bases remained unmatched. The CDR3 is 17 residues long. The germline V gene encodes CDR1 SGHAT and CDR2 FQNNGV. CDR3 coding DNA: TGTGCCAGCAGCAACTCCGGGACAGTCTCTGGGGCCAACGTCCTGACTTTC. Amino acid sequence: CASSNSGTVSGANVLTF.

The V gene is TRBV7-6, the J gene TRBJ2-1; 15 bases are shared with TRBD2. CDR1 and CDR2 (germline): SGHVS, FNYEAQ. There are 14 residues in the CDR3. V lost 4 bases, J lost 9 bases, and 1 base stayed unmatched. DNA for the CDR3: TGTGCCAGCAGCTCGGGACTAGCGGGGGGTGAGCAGTTCTTC. Its translation is CASSSGLAGGEQFF.

The rearrangement joins TRBV14 to TRBJ2-3; D perhaps matches TRBD2 (5 bases). V lost 6 bases and J lost 0, with 13 bases in between. The CDR3 contains 15 residues. Germline V lookup: CDR1 SGHDN, CDR2 FVKESK. Here the CDR3 reads CASRHKGLSTDTQYF. CDR3 nucleotide sequence: TGTGCCAGCAGACACAAAGGACTCAGCACAGATACGCAGTATTTT.

The rearrangement joins TRBV19 to TRBJ2-7; D is possibly TRBD2 (6 bases). The length of the CDR3 is 14 residues. Trimming took 1 base from V and 2 from J, leaving 9 bases between them. CDR1 is LNHDA and CDR2 is SQIVND in the germline V gene (reference sequence). CDR3 DNA: TGTGCCAGTAGTATAGTGACGGGAGCCTACGAGCAGTACTTC. Translated, it gives CASSIVTGAYEQYF.

The CDR3 sequence: CASSPRQSSYNSPLHF. The CDR3 region has the DNA TGTGCCAGCAGCCCGAGACAAAGCTCCTATAATTCACCCCTCCACTTT. This chain connects TRBV7-2 to TRBJ1-6, with unresolved D. The CDR3 is 16 residues long. Germline lookup yields CDR1 SGHTA and CDR2 FQGNSA. With 5 bases removed from V and 0 bases from J, the gap between germline ends came to 11 bases.

V usage is TRBV30 and J usage is TRBJ1-2; D is perhaps TRBD1 (5 bases). V was clipped by 0 bases and J by 5 bases, with 10 bases between them. Germline V gene sequence: CDR1 GTSNPN, CDR2 SVGIG (reference sequence). The CDR3 length is 13 residues. The DNA for the CDR3 is TGTGCCTGGAGTGTAATGAGACAGTATGGCTACACCTTC. This encodes CAWSVMRQYGYTF.

The chain recombines TRBV11-2 with TRBJ2-1; 7 bases are a match to TRBD2. Germline loops: CDR1 SGHAT, CDR2 FQNNGV. The CDR3 covers 15 residues. V trimming: 1 base; J trimming: 0 bases; junction bases outside the gene matches: 0. DNA of the CDR3: TGTGCCAGCAGCTTAGGCGGGAGCTCCTACAATGAGCAGTTCTTC. Its translation is CASSLGGSSYNEQFF.

The rearrangement joins TRBV5-1 to TRBJ2-3, with 13 bases matching TRBD2. CDR1 and CDR2 (germline): SGHRS, YFSETQ. The CDR3 runs 17 residues. Trimming removed 0 bases from V and 0 bases from J; junction bases left unmatched: 1. CDR3 residues: CASSLGGLAGSTDTQYF. The CDR3 region has the DNA TGCGCCAGCAGCTTGGGGGGACTAGCGGGGAGCACAGATACGCAGTATTTT.

The chain combines TRBV30 with TRBJ1-2; D is ambiguous. CDR1 and CDR2 (germline): GTSNPN, SVGIG (reference sequence). Trimming left V 0 bases short and J 9 bases short, with 17 bases between. This CDR3 is 14 amino acids long. In DNA, the CDR3 is TGTGCCTGGAGTGTAGGTTCCCCGGGGTTACGCTACACCTTC. Translated, it gives CAWSVGSPGLRYTF. Variable domain in full (rest from reference TRBV30 and TRBJ1-2): SQTIHQWPATLVQPVGSPLSLECTVEGTSNPNLYWYRQAAGRGLQLLFYSVGIGQISSEVPQNLSASRPQDRQFILSSKKLLLSDSGFYLCAWSVGSPGLRYTFGSGTRLTVV.

The chain employs TRBV5-6 and TRBJ1-2, with a tentative D call TRBD1 (6 bases). This CDR3 is 13 amino acids long. Trimming left V 0 bases short and J 8 bases short, with 11 bases between. Germline values: CDR1 SGHDT, CDR2 YYEEEE. CDR3 amino acids: CASSLDRTGGYTF. The CDR3 DNA reads TGTGCCAGCAGCTTGGACCGAACAGGGGGCTACACCTTC.

This rearrangement joins TRBV29-1 to TRBJ2-7; 10 bases agree with TRBD1. The junction had 5 bases not matched to a gene; V was cut back by 4 bases and J by 2 bases. Germline CDR1 is SQVTM and CDR2 is ANQGSEA. The CDR3 contains 14 residues. The CDR3 here is CSVAGQGGTYEQYF. CDR3 nucleotide sequence: TGCAGCGTTGCCGGACAGGGGGGCACCTACGAGCAGTACTTC.